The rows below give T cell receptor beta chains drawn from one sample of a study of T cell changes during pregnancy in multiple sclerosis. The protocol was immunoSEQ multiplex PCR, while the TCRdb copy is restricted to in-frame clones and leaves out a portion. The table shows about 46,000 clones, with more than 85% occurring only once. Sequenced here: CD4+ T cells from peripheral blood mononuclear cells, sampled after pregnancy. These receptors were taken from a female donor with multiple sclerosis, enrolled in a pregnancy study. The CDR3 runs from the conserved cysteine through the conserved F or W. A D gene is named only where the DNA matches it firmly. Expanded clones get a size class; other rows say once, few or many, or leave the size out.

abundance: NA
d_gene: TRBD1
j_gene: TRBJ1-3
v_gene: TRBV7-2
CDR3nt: TGTGCCAGCAGCTTGAGGGGACAGGGGGCGTCTGGAAACACCATATATTTT
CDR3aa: CASSLRGQGASGNTIYF

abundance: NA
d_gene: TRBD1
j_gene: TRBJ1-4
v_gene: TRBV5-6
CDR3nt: TGTGCCAGCAGCTCCGGGACAGCCCGAGGTGAAAAACTGTTTTTT
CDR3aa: CASSSGTARGEKLFF

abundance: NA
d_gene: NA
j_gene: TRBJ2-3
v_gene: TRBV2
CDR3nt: TGTGCCAGTCGCCAGGGCACAGATACGCAGTATTTT
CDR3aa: CASRQGTDTQYF

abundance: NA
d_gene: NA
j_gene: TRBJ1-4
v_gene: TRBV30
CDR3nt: TGTGCCTGGAGTGTACGAGGTGAAAAACTGTTTTTT
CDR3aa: CAWSVRGEKLFF

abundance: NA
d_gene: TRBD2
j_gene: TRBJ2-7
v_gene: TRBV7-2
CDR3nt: TGTGCCAGCAGCTCTAGCGGGCTGGTCTACGAGCAGTACTTC
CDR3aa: CASSSSGLVYEQYF

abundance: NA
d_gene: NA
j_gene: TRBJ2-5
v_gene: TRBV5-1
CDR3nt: TGCGCCAGCAGCTTGGGTAGCCTTCGAGAAGAGACCCAGTACTTC
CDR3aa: CASSLGSLREETQYF

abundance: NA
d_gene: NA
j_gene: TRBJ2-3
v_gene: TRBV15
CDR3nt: TGTGCCACCAGGGGGGACTCAAACACAGATACGCAGTATTTT
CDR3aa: CATRGDSNTDTQYF

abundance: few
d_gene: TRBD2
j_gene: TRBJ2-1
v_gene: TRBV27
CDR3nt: TGTGCCAGCAGTTCTCCGGGACTAGCTAGGAATGAGCAGTTCTTC
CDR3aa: CASSSPGLARNEQFF

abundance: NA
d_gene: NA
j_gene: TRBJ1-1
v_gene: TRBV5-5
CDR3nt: TGTGCCAGCAGCTTGACAGGGACCACTGAAGCTTTCTTT
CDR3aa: CASSLTGTTEAFF

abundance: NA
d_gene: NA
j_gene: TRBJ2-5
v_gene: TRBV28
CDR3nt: TGTGCCAGCAGTTTAATGGCAGGGCTAGGAGAGACCCAGTACTTC
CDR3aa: CASSLMAGLGETQYF

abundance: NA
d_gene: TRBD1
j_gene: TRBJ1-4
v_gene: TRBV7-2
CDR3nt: TGTGCCAGCAGCTGGGCACAGGGGGCGAATGAAAAACTGTTTTTT
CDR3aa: CASSWAQGANEKLFF

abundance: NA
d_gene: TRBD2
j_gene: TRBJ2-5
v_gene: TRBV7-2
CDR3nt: TGTGCCAGCAGCTTGAGCGGGGGGAAAGAGACCCAGTACTTC
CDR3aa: CASSLSGGKETQYF

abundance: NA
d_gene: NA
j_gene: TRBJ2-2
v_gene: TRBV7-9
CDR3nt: TGTGCCAGCAGCCGAGAAGGCAGGGCCTCCGGGGAGCTGTTTTTT
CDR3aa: CASSREGRASGELFF

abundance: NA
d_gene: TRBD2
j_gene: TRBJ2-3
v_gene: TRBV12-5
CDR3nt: TGTGCTAGTGGTCTGGGACTAGCGGGAGTTCGCACAGATACGCAGTATTTT
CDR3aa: CASGLGLAGVRTDTQYF

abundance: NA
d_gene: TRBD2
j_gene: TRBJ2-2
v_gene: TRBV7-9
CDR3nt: TGTGCCAGCAGCTTATGGCGGGAGTACACCGGGGAGCTGTTTTTT
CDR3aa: CASSLWREYTGELFF

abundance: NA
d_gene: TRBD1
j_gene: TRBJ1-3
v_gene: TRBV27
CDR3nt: TGTGCCAGCAGTTTATCAGGGGGCGGAAACACCATATATTTT
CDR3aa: CASSLSGGGNTIYF

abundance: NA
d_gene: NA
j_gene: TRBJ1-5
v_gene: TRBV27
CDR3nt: TGTGCCAGCAGGGGCGGGGTGGGCAATCAGCCCCAGCATTTT
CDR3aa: CASRGGVGNQPQHF

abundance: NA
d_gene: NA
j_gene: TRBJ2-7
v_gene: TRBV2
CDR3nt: TGTGCCAGCATGGGCCCTCCCGCCTCCTACGAGCAGTACTTC
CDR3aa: CASMGPPASYEQYF

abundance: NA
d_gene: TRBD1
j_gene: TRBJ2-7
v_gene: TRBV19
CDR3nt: TGTGCCAGTAGGGCCGGGACAGGGGTCCTCTACGAGCAGTACTTC
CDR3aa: CASRAGTGVLYEQYF

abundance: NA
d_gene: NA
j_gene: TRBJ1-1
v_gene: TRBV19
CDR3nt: TGTGCCAGTAGTATGAAAGGGGACACTGAAGCTTTCTTT
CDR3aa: CASSMKGDTEAFF

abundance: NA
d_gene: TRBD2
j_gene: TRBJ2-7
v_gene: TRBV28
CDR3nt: TGTGCCAGCAGAGCGGGAGAAAGAATCTACGAGCAGTACTTC
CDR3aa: CASRAGERIYEQYF

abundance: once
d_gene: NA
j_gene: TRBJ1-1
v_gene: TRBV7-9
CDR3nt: TGTGCCAGCAGCTCCCTCTCCTACAGCGGGAACACTGAAGCTTTCTTT
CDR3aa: CASSSLSYSGNTEAFF

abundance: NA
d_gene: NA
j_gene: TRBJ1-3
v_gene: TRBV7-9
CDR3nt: TGTGCCAGCAGCCTCCGGACTGACTCTGGAAACACCATATATTTT
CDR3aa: CASSLRTDSGNTIYF

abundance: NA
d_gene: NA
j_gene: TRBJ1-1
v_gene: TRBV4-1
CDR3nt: TGCGCCAGCAGCCAAAAGATTCGTACCCCACACAGGGTTAAAAGGACTGAAGCTTTCTTT
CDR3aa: CASSQKIRTPHRVKRTEAFF